This T cell receptor (beta chain) was captured in a study of T cell responses to AZD1222 COVID-19 vaccine. About the study: The analysis combined second doses at about 4 or about 12 weeks.

The germline V gene has CDR1 GTSNPN and CDR2 SVGIG (reference sequence). There are 12 residues in the CDR3. Trimming pared 0 bases from V and 5 bases from J, leaving 6 bases between. The protocol was immunoSEQ multiplex PCR, while the TCRdb copy is restricted to in-frame clones and leaves out a portion. The sample lists roughly 100,000 clones; roughly 91% were seen once. Study-level findings and limits: A mostly white British donor set with more females was recruited, and clonal diversity was possibly underestimated. With two AZD1222 doses given, Spike-specific TCR breadth and depth both rose. Reportedly, nearly half the spike-specific TCRs target unmutated variant regions.

About this clone itself: Its cognate antigen is unknown.

The TCR originated in an adult in good health. The sample was peripheral blood, taken on day 0 of AZD1222 vaccination. V is TRBV30 and J is TRBJ2-3; D call uncertain. CDR3 residues: CAWSVLGDTQYF. The DNA of the CDR3 is TGTGCCTGGAGTGTATTGGGAGATACGCAGTATTTT.